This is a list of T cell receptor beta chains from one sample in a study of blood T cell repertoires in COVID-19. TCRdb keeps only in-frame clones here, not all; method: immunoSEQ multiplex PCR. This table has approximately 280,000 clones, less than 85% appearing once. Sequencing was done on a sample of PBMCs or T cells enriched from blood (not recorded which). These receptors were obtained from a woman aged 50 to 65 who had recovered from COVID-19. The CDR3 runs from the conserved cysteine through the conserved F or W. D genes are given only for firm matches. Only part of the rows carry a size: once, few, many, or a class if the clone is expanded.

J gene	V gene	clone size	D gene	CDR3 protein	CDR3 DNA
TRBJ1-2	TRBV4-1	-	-	CASSQAGGEAGYTF	TGCGCCAGCAGCCAAGCGGGGGGGGAGGCTGGCTACACCTTC
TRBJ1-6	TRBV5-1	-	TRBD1	CASSLKTGGDSPLHF	TGCGCCAGCAGCTTAAAAACAGGGGGTGATTCACCCCTCCACTTT
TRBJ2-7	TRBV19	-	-	CASSMEGLPYEQYF	TGTGCCAGTAGTATGGAGGGCCTTCCCTACGAGCAGTACTTC
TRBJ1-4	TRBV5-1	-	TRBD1	CASSSSPPTGLFF	TGCGCCAGCAGCTCATCTCCACCGACAGGGCTGTTTTTT
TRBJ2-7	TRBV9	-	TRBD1	CASSERGQANYEQYF	TGTGCCAGCAGCGAGAGGGGACAGGCAAACTACGAGCAGTACTTC
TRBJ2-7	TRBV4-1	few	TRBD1	CASSLYRGYEQYF	TGCGCCAGCAGCCTCTACAGGGGGTACGAGCAGTACTTC
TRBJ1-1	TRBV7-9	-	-	CASSPPRGVEALNTEAFF	TGTGCCAGCAGCCCCCCCCGTGGGGTGGAGGCTTTGAACACTGAAGCTTTCTTT
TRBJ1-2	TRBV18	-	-	CASSPDSNTNYGYTF	TGTGCCAGCTCTCCTGACAGCAATACTAACTATGGCTACACCTTC
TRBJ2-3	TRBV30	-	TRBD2	CAWNQRGDTDTQYF	TGTGCCTGGAACCAGCGGGGGGACACAGATACGCAGTATTTT
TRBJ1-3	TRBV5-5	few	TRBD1	CASSAAGTEFSGNTIYF	TGTGCCAGCAGCGCTGCCGGGACAGAGTTCTCTGGAAACACCATATATTTT
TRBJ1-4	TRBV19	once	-	CASALSRQPNEKLFF	TGTGCCAGCGCTCTCTCCAGGCAGCCTAATGAAAAACTGTTTTTT
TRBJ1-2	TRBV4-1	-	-	CASSQMPGSVSNYGYTF	TGCGCCAGCAGCCAGATGCCGGGGTCCGTCTCTAACTATGGCTACACCTTC
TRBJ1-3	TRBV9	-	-	CASSVNSLSSGNTIYF	TGTGCCAGCAGCGTAAACAGTTTGAGCTCTGGAAACACCATATATTTT
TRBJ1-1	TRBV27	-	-	CASSLRAGKNEAFF	TGTGCCAGCAGTTTACGGGCGGGAAAGAATGAAGCTTTCTTT
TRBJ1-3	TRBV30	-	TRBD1	CAWSGTGVFSGNTIYF	TGTGCCTGGAGTGGGACAGGGGTATTCTCTGGAAACACCATATATTTT
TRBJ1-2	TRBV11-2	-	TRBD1	CASSTDRDYGYTF	TGTGCCAGCAGCACGGACAGGGACTATGGCTACACCTTC
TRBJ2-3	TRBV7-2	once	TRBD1	CASSFGGQGTDTQYF	TGTGCCAGCAGCTTTGGTGGACAGGGCACAGATACGCAGTATTTT
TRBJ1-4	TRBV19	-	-	CASSQRNLANEKLFF	TGTGCCAGCAGTCAGAGGAATCTTGCTAATGAAAAACTGTTTTTT
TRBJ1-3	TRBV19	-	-	CAVSQGGRGNTIYF	TGTGCCGTTTCTCAGGGCGGTAGAGGAAACACCATATATTTT
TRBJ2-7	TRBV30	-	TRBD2	CAWSVGSGVFYEQYF	TGTGCCTGGAGTGTTGGTAGCGGGGTATTCTACGAGCAGTACTTC
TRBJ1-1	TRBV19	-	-	CASSIDGGGTEAFF	TGTGCCAGTAGTATAGACGGCGGGGGCACTGAAGCTTTCTTT
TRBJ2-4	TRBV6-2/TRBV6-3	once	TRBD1	CASSSRTGSTKNIQYF	TGTGCCAGCAGTTCCCGGACAGGGTCAACCAAAAACATTCAGTACTTC
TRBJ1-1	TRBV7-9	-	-	CASTGYDTEAFF	TGTGCCAGTACAGGGTACGACACTGAAGCTTTCTTT
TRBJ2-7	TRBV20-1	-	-	CSARGPGEQYF	TGCAGTGCTAGAGGGCCAGGCGAGCAGTACTTC
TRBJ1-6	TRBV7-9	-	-	CASSLGPRNNSPLHF	TGTGCCAGCAGCTTAGGGCCCAGGAATAATTCACCCCTCCACTTT
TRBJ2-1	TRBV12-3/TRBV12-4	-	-	CASSPTGAEQFF	TGTGCCAGCAGCCCGACAGGAGCCGAGCAGTTCTTC